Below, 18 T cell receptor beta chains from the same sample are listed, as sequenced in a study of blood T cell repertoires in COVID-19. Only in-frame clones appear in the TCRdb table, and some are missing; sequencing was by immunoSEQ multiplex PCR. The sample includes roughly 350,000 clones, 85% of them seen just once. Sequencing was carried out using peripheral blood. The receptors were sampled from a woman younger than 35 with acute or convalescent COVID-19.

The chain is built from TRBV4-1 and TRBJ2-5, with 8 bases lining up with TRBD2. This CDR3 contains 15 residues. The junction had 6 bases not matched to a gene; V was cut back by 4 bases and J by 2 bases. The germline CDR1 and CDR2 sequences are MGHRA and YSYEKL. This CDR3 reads CASSRLLAEQETQYF. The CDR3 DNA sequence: TGCGCCAGCAGCCGCCTACTAGCGGAGCAAGAGACCCAGTACTTC.

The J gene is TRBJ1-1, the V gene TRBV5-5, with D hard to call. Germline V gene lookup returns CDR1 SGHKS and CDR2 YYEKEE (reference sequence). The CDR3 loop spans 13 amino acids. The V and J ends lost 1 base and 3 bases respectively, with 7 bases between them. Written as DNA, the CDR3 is TGTGCCAGCAGCTTGTGGCAGGACACTGAAGCTTTCTTT. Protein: CASSLWQDTEAFF.

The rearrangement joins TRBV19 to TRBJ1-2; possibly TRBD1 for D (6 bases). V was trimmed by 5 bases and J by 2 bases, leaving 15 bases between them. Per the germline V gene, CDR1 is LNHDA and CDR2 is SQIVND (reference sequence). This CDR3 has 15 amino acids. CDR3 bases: TGTGCCAGTAGTCCCTCGGGGGGCGCGAACTATGGCTACACCTTC. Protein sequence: CASSPSGGANYGYTF.

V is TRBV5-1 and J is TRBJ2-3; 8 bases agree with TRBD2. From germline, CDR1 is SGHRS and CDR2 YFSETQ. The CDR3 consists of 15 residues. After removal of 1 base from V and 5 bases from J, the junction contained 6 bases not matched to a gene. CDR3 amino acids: CASSLTGTREDTQYF. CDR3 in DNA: TGCGCCAGCAGCTTGACCGGGACTAGGGAAGATACGCAGTATTTT.

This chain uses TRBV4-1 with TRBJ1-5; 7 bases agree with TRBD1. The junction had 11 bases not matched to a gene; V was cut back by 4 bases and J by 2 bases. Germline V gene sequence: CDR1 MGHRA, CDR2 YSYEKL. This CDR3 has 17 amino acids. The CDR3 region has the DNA TGCGCCAGCAGCCCCCGCCTCACAGGGGCCGGCAATCAGCCCCAGCATTTT. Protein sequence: CASSPRLTGAGNQPQHF.

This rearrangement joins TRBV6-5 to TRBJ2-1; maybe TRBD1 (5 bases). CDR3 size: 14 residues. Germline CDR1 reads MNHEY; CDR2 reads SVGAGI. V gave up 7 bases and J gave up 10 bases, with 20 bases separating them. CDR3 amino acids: CASTSGSFSPEQFF. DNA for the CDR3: TGTGCCAGCACATCAGGGTCCTTCTCCCCCGAGCAGTTCTTC.

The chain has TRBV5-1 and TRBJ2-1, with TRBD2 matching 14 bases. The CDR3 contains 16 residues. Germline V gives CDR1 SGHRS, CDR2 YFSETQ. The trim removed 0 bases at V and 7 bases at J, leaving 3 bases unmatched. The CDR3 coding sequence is TGCGCCAGCAGCTTGGACGGGACTAGCGGGAGTAATGAGCAGTTCTTC. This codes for CASSLDGTSGSNEQFF.

The CDR3 loop reads CASSARGNQPQHF. As DNA, the CDR3 is TGTGCCAGTAGTGCCAGGGGTAATCAGCCCCAGCATTTT. J is TRBJ1-5 and V is TRBV19, with TRBD1 as a possible D gene (6 bases). Trimming shortened V by 5 bases and J by 4 bases, and 9 bases separated the two germline ends. This CDR3 has 13 residues. From germline, CDR1 is LNHDA and CDR2 SQIVND (reference sequence).

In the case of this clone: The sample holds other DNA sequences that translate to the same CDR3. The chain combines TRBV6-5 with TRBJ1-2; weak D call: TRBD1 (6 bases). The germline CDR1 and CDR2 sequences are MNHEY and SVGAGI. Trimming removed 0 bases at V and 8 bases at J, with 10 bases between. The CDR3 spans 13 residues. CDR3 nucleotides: TGTGCCAGCAGTTACTCTTCGGGGGGCGGCTACACCTTC. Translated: CASSYSSGGGYTF.

For the CDR3, the DNA is TGTGCCAGCAGCGAACAGGGTTGGAACACTGAAGCTTTCTTT. Translated, it gives CASSEQGWNTEAFF. The chain is built from TRBV7-3 and TRBJ1-1, with D perhaps TRBD1 (6 bases). The CDR3 covers 14 residues. Germline V gene data show CDR1 as SGHTA and CDR2 as FQGTGA. Trimming cost V 5 bases and J 1 base, with 11 bases left between them.

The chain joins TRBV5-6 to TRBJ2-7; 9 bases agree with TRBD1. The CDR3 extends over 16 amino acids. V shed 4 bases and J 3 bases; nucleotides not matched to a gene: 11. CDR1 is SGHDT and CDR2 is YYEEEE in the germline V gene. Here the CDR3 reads CASSPSGQGLYYEQYF. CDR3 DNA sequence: TGTGCCAGCAGCCCCAGTGGACAGGGGCTCTACTACGAGCAGTACTTC. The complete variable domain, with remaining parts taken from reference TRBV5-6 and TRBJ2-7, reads DAGVTQSPTHLIKTRGQQVTLRCSPKSGHDTVSWYQQALGQGPQFIFQYYEEEERQRGNFPDRFSGHQFPNYSSELNVNALLLGDSALYLCASSPSGQGLYYEQYFGPGTRLTVT.

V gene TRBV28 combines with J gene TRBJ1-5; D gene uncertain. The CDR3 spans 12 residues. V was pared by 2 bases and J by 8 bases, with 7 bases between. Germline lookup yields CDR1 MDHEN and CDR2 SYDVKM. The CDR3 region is CASSLPSEPQHF. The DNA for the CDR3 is TGTGCCAGCAGTTTACCCAGTGAGCCCCAGCATTTT.

Written as DNA, the CDR3 is TGTGCCAGCAACCCCGCGACAGGGAAATTGACCCAGTACTTC. It codes for CASNPATGKLTQYF. The genes are TRBV2 and TRBJ2-5, with TRBD1 matching 7 bases. The CDR3 spans 14 residues. V lost 7 bases and J lost 7; bases outside the gene matches: 12. Germline CDR1 SNHLY, CDR2 FYNNEI.

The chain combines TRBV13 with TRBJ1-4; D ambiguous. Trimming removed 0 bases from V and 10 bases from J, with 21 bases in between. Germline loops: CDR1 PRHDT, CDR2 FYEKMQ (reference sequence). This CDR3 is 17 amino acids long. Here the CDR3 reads CASSLGLTGIPPGKLFF. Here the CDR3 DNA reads TGTGCCAGCAGCTTAGGCCTAACCGGGATCCCTCCGGGAAAACTGTTTTTT.

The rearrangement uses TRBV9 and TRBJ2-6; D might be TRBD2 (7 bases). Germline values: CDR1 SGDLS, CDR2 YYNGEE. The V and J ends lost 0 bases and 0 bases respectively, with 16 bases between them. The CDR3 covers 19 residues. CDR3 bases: TGTGCCAGCAGCGTAGCGGGGGGCTTAAGTAGCTCTGGGGCCAACGTCCTGACTTTC. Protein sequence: CASSVAGGLSSSGANVLTF.

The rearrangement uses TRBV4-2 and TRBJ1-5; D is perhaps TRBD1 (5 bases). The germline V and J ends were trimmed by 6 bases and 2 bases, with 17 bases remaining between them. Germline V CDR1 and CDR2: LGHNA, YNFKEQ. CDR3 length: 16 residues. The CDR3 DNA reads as TGTGCCAGCAGTCAGGACGGCGTCAGGGGCAATCAGCCCCAGCATTTT. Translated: CASSQDGVRGNQPQHF.

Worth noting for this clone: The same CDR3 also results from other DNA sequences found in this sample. The CDR3 here is CASSPGQNNSPLHF. CDR3 in DNA: TGTGCCAGCAGCCCCGGACAGAATAATTCACCCCTCCACTTT. This rearrangement joins TRBV6-5 to TRBJ1-6; a weak D match, TRBD1 (6 bases). CDR3 size: 14 residues. CDR1 MNHEY and CDR2 SVGAGI come from the germline V gene. V lost 6 bases, J lost 5 bases, and 11 bases lay in between.

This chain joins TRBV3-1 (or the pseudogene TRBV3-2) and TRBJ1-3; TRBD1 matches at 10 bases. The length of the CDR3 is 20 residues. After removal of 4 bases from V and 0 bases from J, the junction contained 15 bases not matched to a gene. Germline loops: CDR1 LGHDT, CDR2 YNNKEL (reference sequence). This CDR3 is CASSLAEGGTGVYSGNTIYF. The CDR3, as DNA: TGTGCCAGCAGCCTCGCCGAGGGGGGGACAGGGGTTTACTCTGGAAACACCATATATTTT.